The present T cell receptor beta chain was sequenced within a study of T cells after yellow fever vaccination. Turning to the study itself: Fractions with few cells were prepared using SMART-Seq v4 Ultra Low Input. General study results and limits: Only a small proportion of the clonotypes turned up in both the CD4 and the CD8 compartments, likely arising from convergent recombination.

Details on this clonotype: The antigen is unknown.

The V gene's germline CDR1 is SEHNR and CDR2 FQNEAQ (reference sequence). V was pared by 5 bases and J by 10 bases, with 14 bases of the junction left unmatched. The CDR3 totals 15 residues. 5'RACE template switching produced TCR cDNA carrying a universal primer site and UMIs. TCRdb re-analysed the 5' RACE reads in MiXCR, keeping a single row per CDR3 protein. The data contain hundreds of thousands of distinct CDR3 sequences, roughly 12% of them singletons. Material: PBMCs, obtained on the day of the yellow fever booster vaccination. The chain combines TRBV7-9 with TRBJ1-2, with 9 bases that match TRBD1. The TCR was taken from a man aged 25 to 40 who received the YFV17D yellow fever vaccine. CDR3 nucleotides: TGTGCCAGCAGCCCCCAACCGGGACAGGGTCTATTCTACACCTTC. Translating gives CASSPQPGQGLFYTF.